This passage covers 10 T cell receptor beta chains from one sample sequenced in a study of blood T cell repertoires in COVID-19. Generated by immunoSEQ multiplex PCR, the TCRdb table keeps only in-frame clones and is missing some. The table lists 110,000 to 150,000 clones, roughly 80% of them singletons, with about 9.2% in the top ten. Sequenced input: PBMCs or T cells enriched from blood (not recorded which). These receptors were collected from a man aged 50-59 years who had recovered from COVID-19.

This chain connects TRBV3-1 (or the pseudogene TRBV3-2) to TRBJ2-7; D ambiguous. The CDR3 length is 17 residues. With 0 bases removed from V and 0 bases from J, the gap between germline ends came to 15 bases. The V gene's germline CDR1 is LGHDT and CDR2 YNNKEL (reference sequence). Here the CDR3 DNA reads TGTGCCAGCAGCCAAGATCCGGCGGCGTCCTTCTCCTACGAGCAGTACTTC. Residues: CASSQDPAASFSYEQYF.

The rearrangement joins TRBV9 to TRBJ1-3; no definite D call. This CDR3 has 15 residues. CDR1 and CDR2 (germline): SGDLS, YYNGEE. Trimming removed 0 bases from V and 4 bases from J, with 11 bases in between. The CDR3 nucleotides are TGTGCCAGCAGCGTAGGGAGGACGGCAGGAAACACCATATATTTT. Amino acid sequence: CASSVGRTAGNTIYF.

The rearrangement uses TRBV6-6 and TRBJ2-5; tentatively, D is TRBD1 (5 bases). Germline-derived CDR1 and CDR2 are MNHNY and SVGAGI (reference sequence). The CDR3 consists of 11 residues. V dropped 6 bases and J dropped 5 bases, with 7 bases sitting between them. This CDR3 is CASRGLETQYF. In DNA form, the CDR3 reads TGTGCCAGCAGGGGGCTGGAGACCCAGTACTTC.

There are a few counts of this clone. V usage is TRBV7-2 and J usage is TRBJ1-1; 9 bases agree with TRBD1. V lost 0 bases to trimming and J lost 0 bases; unmatched junction nucleotides: 8. The CDR3 runs to 18 residues. Germline V gene sequence: CDR1 SGHTA, CDR2 FQGNSA. CDR3 in DNA: TGTGCCAGCAGCTTAGCTGGGGGGACAGGGCCCATGAACACTGAAGCTTTCTTT. This sequence encodes CASSLAGGTGPMNTEAFF.

V and J are TRBV4-1 and TRBJ2-5; possible D gene TRBD2, 7 bases. There are 15 residues in the CDR3. The V gene lost 4 bases and the J gene lost 1 base, with 13 bases spanning the gap. Germline V gene sequence: CDR1 MGHRA, CDR2 YSYEKL. The CDR3 nucleotides read TGCGCCAGCAGCCTCGGAGGGGGGGGCCAAGAGACCCAGTACTTC. It specifies CASSLGGGGQETQYF.

In this sample, this clone turned up once. The chain couples TRBV27 to TRBJ1-1; D is unclear. The germline CDR1 and CDR2 sequences are MNHEY and SMNVEV (reference sequence). The CDR3 totals 13 residues. With 5 bases removed from V and 1 base from J, the gap between germline ends came to 8 bases. Here the CDR3 reads CASSLHRNTEAFF. The CDR3, as DNA: TGTGCCAGCAGTCTACACAGGAACACTGAAGCTTTCTTT.

J is TRBJ1-1 and V is TRBV6-6; the D is unclear. V lost 5 bases, J lost 5 bases, and 9 bases lay in between. Germline CDR1 MNHNY, CDR2 SVGAGI (reference sequence). The CDR3 length is 12 residues. The CDR3 coding sequence is TGTGCCAGCAGTAGTACGGGGACTGAAGCTTTCTTT. This sequence encodes CASSSTGTEAFF.

A single count supports this clone. The chain employs TRBV10-3 and TRBJ2-3; TRBD2 is a possible D gene (5 bases). The V and J ends lost 8 bases and 5 bases respectively, with 14 bases between them. This CDR3 contains 13 residues. CDR1 is ENHRY and CDR2 is SYGVKD in the germline V gene. CDR3 nucleotides: TGTGCCATCTACGAAGCAGGAGGAGATACGCAGTATTTT. This encodes CAIYEAGGDTQYF.

This chain joins TRBV5-1 and TRBJ2-3, with TRBD2 matching 9 bases. Germline-derived CDR1 and CDR2 are SGHRS and YFSETQ. The CDR3 consists of 15 residues. V lost 8 bases to trimming and J lost 2 bases; unmatched junction nucleotides: 9. The chain's CDR3 is CASEEAGGNTDTQYF. CDR3 coding DNA: TGCGCCAGTGAAGAAGCGGGGGGAAACACAGATACGCAGTATTTT. The full variable domain, with the rest looked up from reference TRBV5-1 and TRBJ2-3, is KAGVTQTPRYLIKTRGQQVTLSCSPISGHRSVSWYQQTPGQGLQFLFEYFSETQRNKGNFPGRFSGRQFSNSRSEMNVSTLELGDSALYLCASEEAGGNTDTQYFGPGTRLTVL.

This clone was found once. The chain uses TRBV29-1 and TRBJ2-3, with 8 positions matching TRBD2. The CDR3 totals 14 residues. Trimming took 3 bases from V and 1 from J; bases not matched to a gene: 3. Germline lookup yields CDR1 SQVTM and CDR2 ANQGSEA. CDR3 DNA: TGCAGCGTTGAGAGCGGGGGCGGCACAGATACGCAGTATTTT. Translating gives CSVESGGGTDTQYF.